These 13 T cell receptor beta chains were all obtained from the same sample, sequenced in a study of cytomegalovirus exposure and HLA in healthy donors. PCR amplification relied on 60 Vbeta primers (plus 13 Jbeta primers). Data came from immunoSEQ multiplex PCR; TCRdb stores just in-frame clones and leaves some out. Among 120,000 or so clones listed, roughly three quarters were seen once. The sample was PBMCs. These receptors were obtained from a man aged 25-45 years in good health and CMV-seropositive.

The table lists this clone with a few counts. The CDR3 reads CASSPSAGADYGYTF. For the CDR3, the DNA is TGTGCCAGCTCACCCTCAGCGGGGGCAGACTATGGCTACACCTTC. The V gene is TRBV18, the J gene TRBJ1-2; a possible D gene is TRBD1 (6 bases). The CDR3 is made up of 15 amino acids. The V end was cut by 3 bases, the J end by 3 bases, with 14 bases between. The germline gives CDR1 KGHSH, CDR2 LQKENI.

The V call is TRBV7-2, the J call TRBJ2-1; 9 positions match TRBD1. Germline assignment: CDR1 SGHTA and CDR2 FQGNSA. With 3 bases clipped from V and 12 bases from J, the junction kept 3 bases outside the gene matches. The CDR3 totals 12 residues. CDR3 bases: TGTGCCAGCAGCTTCCTGACAGGGGGGCAGTTCTTC. Translation gives CASSFLTGGQFF.

The rearrangement joins TRBV5-1 to TRBJ2-7; D may be TRBD1 (5 bases). The CDR3 is made up of 16 amino acids. CDR1 SGHRS and CDR2 YFSETQ come from the germline V gene. V was pared by 1 base and J by 2 bases, with 16 bases between. The CDR3 DNA reads TGCGCCAGCAGCTTGTGGGCGGACACTTCCACCTACGAGCAGTACTTC. Translation: CASSLWADTSTYEQYF. The entire variable domain, with the rest obtained from reference TRBV5-1 and TRBJ2-7, is as follows: KAGVTQTPRYLIKTRGQQVTLSCSPISGHRSVSWYQQTPGQGLQFLFEYFSETQRNKGNFPGRFSGRQFSNSRSEMNVSTLELGDSALYLCASSLWADTSTYEQYFGPGTRLTVT.

A single count supports this clone. The chain joins TRBV11-2 to TRBJ2-2; a weak D match, TRBD1 (5 bases). The length of the CDR3 is 13 residues. V lost 2 bases to trimming and J lost 6 bases, with 7 bases between them. Looked up from germline, CDR1 is SGHAT and CDR2 is FQNNGV. CDR3 sequence reads: CASSLQGAGELFF. The CDR3 coding sequence is TGTGCCAGCAGCTTACAAGGGGCCGGGGAGCTGTTTTTT.

V usage is TRBV10-2 and J usage is TRBJ2-5; TRBD1 might be the D (5 bases). In germline, CDR1 is WSHSY, CDR2 SAAADI. V was trimmed by 8 bases and J by 0 bases, leaving 7 bases between them. CDR3 length equals 12 residues. In nucleotides, the CDR3 is TGCGCCAGCGAAGGGGACCAAGAGACCCAGTACTTC. Translation gives CASEGDQETQYF.

The V and J genes are TRBV15 and TRBJ1-6; tentative D call: TRBD1 (5 bases). This CDR3 comprises 15 residues. V lost 0 bases and J lost 7, with 10 bases in between. Looked up from germline, CDR1 is LNHNV and CDR2 is YYDKDF (reference sequence). CDR3 amino acids: CATSRDKQENSPLHF. The CDR3 nucleotides are TGTGCCACCAGCAGAGATAAACAGGAAAATTCACCCCTCCACTTT.

The V and J genes are TRBV19 and TRBJ1-5; D not certain. V shed 2 bases and J shed 0 bases, with 14 bases lying between them. Germline CDR1 reads LNHDA; CDR2 reads SQIVND (reference sequence). The CDR3 contains 17 residues. The CDR3 DNA follows: TGTGCCAGTAGTATAACGCGCACAGATTATAGCAATCAGCCCCAGCATTTT. Its translation is CASSITRTDYSNQPQHF.

Only one count was recorded for this clone. The V and J genes are TRBV25-1 and TRBJ2-2, with D perhaps TRBD1 (6 bases). The CDR3 extends over 13 amino acids. Germline V lookup: CDR1 MGHDK, CDR2 SYGVNS. V shed 5 bases and J shed 3 bases, with 7 bases lying between them. In DNA form, the CDR3 reads TGTGCCAGCAGTAACAGGGACACCGGGGAGCTGTTTTTT. It encodes CASSNRDTGELFF. The whole variable domain, filled in from reference TRBV25-1 and TRBJ2-2, reads EADIYQTPRYLVIGTGKKITLECSQTMGHDKMYWYQQDPGMELHLIHYSYGVNSTEKGDLSSESTVSRIRTEHFPLTLESARPSHTSQYLCASSNRDTGELFFGEGSRLTVL.

This clone has a single count. The gene calls are TRBV5-1 and TRBJ2-7; 11 bases align to TRBD1. V shed 4 bases, J shed 4 bases, and the junction held 10 bases outside the gene matches. CDR1 is SGHRS and CDR2 is YFSETQ in the germline V gene. The CDR3 totals 16 residues. Written as DNA, the CDR3 is TGCGCCAGCAGCGCGAATGGACAGGGGGCTAGGTACGAGCAGTACTTC. This codes for CASSANGQGARYEQYF.

The chain is built from TRBV2 and TRBJ2-1, with TRBD2 matching over 10 bases. The CDR3 covers 15 residues. Germline V gene data show CDR1 as SNHLY and CDR2 as FYNNEI. V lost 6 bases to trimming and J lost 7 bases; unmatched junction nucleotides: 9. This chain's CDR3 is CASSGRAGGGNEQFF. CDR3 in DNA: TGTGCCAGCAGCGGAAGAGCGGGGGGGGGTAATGAGCAGTTCTTC.

The V call is TRBV5-8, the J call TRBJ2-3; 7 nucleotides agree with TRBD2. In germline, CDR1 is SGHTS, CDR2 YDEGEE. The CDR3 is made up of 14 amino acids. Trimming took 0 bases from V and 9 from J; bases not matched to a gene: 7. CDR3 DNA sequence: TGTGCCAGCAGCTTGGAACCGGCCGGGAGGACGCAGTATTTT. Translated: CASSLEPAGRTQYF. The whole variable domain, filled in from reference TRBV5-8 and TRBJ2-3, reads EAGVTQSPTHLIKTRGQQATLRCSPISGHTSVYWYQQALGLGLQFLLWYDEGEERNRGNFPPRFSGRQFPNYSSELNVNALELEDSALYLCASSLEPAGRTQYFGPGTRLTVL.

This chain uses TRBV5-1 with TRBJ2-6, with D perhaps TRBD2 (5 bases). V was clipped by 0 bases and J by 1 base, with 11 bases between them. Germline loops: CDR1 SGHRS, CDR2 YFSETQ. The CDR3 sequence is 17 residues long. This CDR3 reads CASSLVTGVSGANVLTF. CDR3 DNA sequence: TGCGCCAGCAGCTTGGTTACCGGGGTGTCTGGGGCCAACGTCCTGACTTTC.

V usage is TRBV27 and J usage is TRBJ1-1; a weak D match, TRBD1 (6 bases). Between the trimmed V and J ends, which lost 8 bases and 4 bases, there was a span of 20 bases. The CDR3 covers 15 residues. Germline CDR1 MNHEY, CDR2 SMNVEV (reference sequence). The CDR3 DNA reads TGTGCCAGCGGTGGATACAGGGTTAGAGGCACTGAAGCTTTCTTT. Translating gives CASGGYRVRGTEAFF.